A single sample is the source of the 25 T cell receptor beta chains below, sequenced in a study of PD-1 blockade in mismatch repair-deficient tumors. This table comes from immunoSEQ multiplex PCR, and its TCRdb copy is limited to in-frame clones, with some not included. The table shows more than 40,000 clones, with roughly three quarters occurring only once. This specimen consisted of peripheral blood, obtained 4 weeks after starting pembrolizumab. Receptor source: an adult with mismatch repair-deficient cancer.

This clone was seen only once. The J gene is TRBJ2-1, the V gene TRBV7-9; TRBD2 matches at 8 bases. From germline, CDR1 is SEHNR and CDR2 FQNEAQ (reference sequence). After removal of 2 bases from V and 2 bases from J, the junction contained 11 bases not matched to a gene. The CDR3 sequence is 18 residues long. CDR3 protein: CASSLYGYGRATYNEQFF. The DNA of the CDR3 is TGTGCCAGCAGCTTATATGGTTACGGGAGGGCAACCTACAATGAGCAGTTCTTC.

This clone turned up a few times. The chain is built from TRBV7-9 and TRBJ1-1, with no clear D. Trimming stripped 1 base from V and 3 bases from J, with 6 bases between. Germline V CDR1 and CDR2: SEHNR, FQNEAQ (reference sequence). CDR3 length equals 13 residues. In DNA, the CDR3 is TGTGCCAGCAGCTTAGGGGCGTACACTGAAGCTTTCTTT. This sequence encodes CASSLGAYTEAFF.

This clone was observed once. The rearrangement links TRBV7-2 to TRBJ2-4, with 10 bases matching TRBD1. The CDR3 spans 15 residues. Germline loops: CDR1 SGHTA, CDR2 FQGNSA. V trimming: 0 bases; J trimming: 8 bases; junction bases outside the gene matches: 4. The CDR3 region has the DNA TGTGCCAGCAGCTTAGCGGGACAGGGGAGTGACATTCAGTACTTC. Its translation: CASSLAGQGSDIQYF.

The V gene is TRBV5-6, the J gene TRBJ1-2; D remains unclear. The CDR3 contains 15 residues. Trimming removed 4 bases at V and 4 bases at J, with 17 bases between. The V gene's germline CDR1 is SGHDT and CDR2 YYEEEE. The CDR3 sequence: CASSPSPQAGYGYTF. The CDR3, as DNA: TGTGCCAGCAGCCCTTCGCCGCAAGCCGGCTATGGCTACACCTTC.

This chain links TRBV4-1 with TRBJ2-7; D remains ambiguous. Germline V CDR1 and CDR2: MGHRA, YSYEKL. CDR3 length equals 15 residues. Trimming stripped 4 bases from V and 4 bases from J, with 17 bases between. CDR3 DNA: TGCGCCAGCAGCCTCTACGCGGCGTCCCGTTACGAGCAGTACTTC. The encoded protein is CASSLYAASRYEQYF.

The rearrangement links TRBV6-5 to TRBJ1-1; D remains unclear. The CDR3 length is 14 residues. Germline-derived CDR1 and CDR2 are MNHEY and SVGAGI. V shed 7 bases and J shed 4 bases, with 16 bases lying between them. The CDR3: CASTTGREGTEAFF. Here the CDR3 DNA reads TGTGCCAGCACCACTGGGAGGGAAGGCACTGAAGCTTTCTTT.

This chain connects TRBV7-9 to TRBJ2-5; D is possibly TRBD1 or TRBD2 (5 bases each). The V and J ends lost 2 bases and 5 bases respectively, with 9 bases between them. The germline V gene has CDR1 SEHNR and CDR2 FQNEAQ (reference sequence). This CDR3 is built from 13 residues. CDR3 loop: CASSLTGAETQYF. CDR3 bases: TGTGCCAGCAGCTTAACCGGGGCGGAGACCCAGTACTTC. Full variable domain (remainder filled in from reference TRBV7-9 and TRBJ2-5): DTGVSQNPRHKITKRGQNVTFRCDPISEHNRLYWYRQTLGQGPEFLTYFQNEAQLEKSRLLSDRFSAERPKGSFSTLEIQRTEQGDSAMYLCASSLTGAETQYFGPGTRLLVL.

The chain couples TRBV27 to TRBJ2-7, with 12 bases identical to TRBD2. The CDR3 runs 17 residues. The V segment lost 4 bases and the J segment 8 bases; nucleotides outside the gene matches: 15. Germline CDR1 reads MNHEY; CDR2 reads SMNVEV (reference sequence). The CDR3 is CASSSLRGLAGLPQQYF. The DNA of the CDR3 is TGTGCCAGCAGTTCCCTCCGGGGACTAGCGGGCCTCCCGCAGCAGTACTTC.

This chain links TRBV2 with TRBJ2-1, with D unclear. CDR1 SNHLY and CDR2 FYNNEI come from the germline V gene. The CDR3 is 10 residues long. The germline V and J ends were trimmed by 4 bases and 10 bases, with 5 bases remaining between them. The CDR3 DNA reads as TGTGCCAGCAGTGTGGGGGAGCAGTTCTTC. This encodes CASSVGEQFF. The complete variable domain, with remaining parts taken from reference TRBV2 and TRBJ2-1, reads EPEVTQTPSHQVTQMGQEVILRCVPISNHLYFYWYRQILGQKVEFLVSFYNNEISEKSEIFDDQFSVERPDGSNFTLKIRSTKLEDSAMYFCASSVGEQFFGPGTRLTVL.

The chain has TRBV19 and TRBJ1-1, with 9 positions matching TRBD1. Unmatched junction bases numbered 7, after V lost 7 bases and J lost 4 bases. Germline lookup yields CDR1 LNHDA and CDR2 SQIVND (reference sequence). The CDR3 loop spans 14 amino acids. In DNA, the CDR3 is TGTGCCAGTACGTTGCGGGGACAGGGCACTGAAGCTTTCTTT. The encoded protein is CASTLRGQGTEAFF.

A few counts support this clone. The chain recombines TRBV27 with TRBJ2-2; no clear D gene. The V gene's germline CDR1 is MNHEY and CDR2 SMNVEV (reference sequence). The CDR3 is made up of 13 amino acids. Trimming took 2 bases from V and 5 from J, leaving 6 bases between them. For the CDR3, the DNA is TGTGCCAGCAGTTTAAAGGGAACCGGGGAGCTGTTTTTT. Translated: CASSLKGTGELFF.

The chain has TRBV5-6 and TRBJ1-5, with a tentative D call TRBD1 (6 bases). This CDR3 is built from 17 residues. The V gene lost 0 bases and the J gene lost 5 bases, with 18 bases spanning the gap. The germline CDR1 and CDR2 sequences are SGHDT and YYEEEE. The CDR3: CASSLADGVYRDQPQHF. The CDR3 DNA is TGTGCCAGCAGCTTGGCCGACGGGGTTTACAGGGATCAGCCCCAGCATTTT.

This clone came up a few times. This chain connects TRBV13 to TRBJ2-1; 8 positions agree with TRBD1. V was clipped by 6 bases and J by 5 bases; unmatched bases: 9. The CDR3 consists of 15 residues. Germline CDR1 reads PRHDT; CDR2 reads FYEKMQ (reference sequence). Written as DNA, the CDR3 is TGTGCCAGCAGGTTTCGTGGACAGGGAAACAATGAGCAGTTCTTC. This gives the protein CASRFRGQGNNEQFF.

This chain joins TRBV27 and TRBJ2-7, with 8 nucleotides matching TRBD1. The CDR3 covers 15 residues. Looked up from germline, CDR1 is MNHEY and CDR2 is SMNVEV (reference sequence). J was trimmed by 2 bases and V by 3 bases; bases with no gene match: 6. CDR3: CASSFGQGSTYEQYF. The CDR3 DNA reads TGTGCCAGCAGTTTTGGACAGGGCTCAACCTACGAGCAGTACTTC.

This clone was seen more than once but under ten times. The V call is TRBV25-1, the J call TRBJ1-2, with 10 bases aligning to TRBD1. The V gene's germline CDR1 is MGHDK and CDR2 SYGVNS. The V gene end was trimmed by 4 bases and the J gene end by 7 bases; junction bases not matched to a gene: 3. The CDR3 spans 13 residues. This CDR3 reads CASSGQGAVGYTF. Here the CDR3 DNA reads TGTGCCAGCAGTGGACAGGGGGCTGTTGGCTACACCTTC.

The chain has TRBV5-4 and TRBJ2-3; D gene unclear. The CDR3 contains 13 residues. In germline, CDR1 is SGHNT, CDR2 YYREEE (reference sequence). V dropped 4 bases and J dropped 2 bases, with 8 bases sitting between them. The CDR3 protein is CASSHYDTDTQYF. The DNA for the CDR3 is TGTGCCAGCAGCCACTATGACACAGATACGCAGTATTTT.

This chain connects TRBV13 to TRBJ2-7; possibly TRBD2 for D (5 bases). Trimming took off 5 bases at V and 0 bases at J, with 20 bases between the two ends. This CDR3 is 17 amino acids long. Looked up from germline, CDR1 is PRHDT and CDR2 is FYEKMQ (reference sequence). The CDR3 coding sequence is TGTGCCAGCAGCAATTCAGTAGGGAGTGGGGTCTCCTACGAGCAGTACTTC. Translation: CASSNSVGSGVSYEQYF.

The chain is built from TRBV30 and TRBJ2-2, with 8 bases fitting TRBD2. J lost 1 base, V lost 7 bases, and 5 bases had no gene match. The CDR3 covers 14 residues. Germline V lookup: CDR1 GTSNPN, CDR2 SVGIG (reference sequence). The CDR3 sequence is CASGGGQNTGELFF. The CDR3 region has the DNA TGTGCCTCGGGGGGGGGACAGAACACCGGGGAGCTGTTTTTT.

The chain carries TRBV7-9 and TRBJ2-7; 9 bases align to TRBD1. Germline V gene lookup returns CDR1 SEHNR and CDR2 FQNEAQ (reference sequence). J was trimmed by 4 bases and V by 4 bases; bases with no gene match: 8. This CDR3 region has 15 residues. CDR3 amino acids: CASSSSDRGDYEQYF. CDR3 coding DNA: TGTGCCAGCAGCTCATCAGACAGGGGGGATTACGAGCAGTACTTC.

The chain employs TRBV27 and TRBJ2-3; D gene uncertain. Germline V CDR1 and CDR2: MNHEY, SMNVEV (reference sequence). This CDR3 region has 12 residues. Trimming took off 3 bases at V and 3 bases at J, with 4 bases between the two ends. The CDR3 here is CASSFSTDTQYF. CDR3 bases: TGTGCCAGCAGTTTTTCTACAGATACGCAGTATTTT.

In DNA form, the CDR3 reads TGTGCCAGTAGTAGGGTGACACCCCTTATGCAGCCCCAGCATTTT. Its translation: CASSRVTPLMQPQHF. The J gene is TRBJ1-5, the V gene TRBV19; D unclear. The CDR3 loop spans 15 amino acids. Germline lookup yields CDR1 LNHDA and CDR2 SQIVND (reference sequence). V was pared by 4 bases and J by 7 bases, with 17 bases between. Full variable domain (missing parts from reference TRBV19 and TRBJ1-5): DGGITQSPKYLFRKEGQNVTLSCEQNLNHDAMYWYRQDPGQGLRLIYYSQIVNDFQKGDIAEGYSVSREKKESFPLTVTSAQKNPTAFYLCASSRVTPLMQPQHFGDGTRLSIL.

This chain links TRBV7-9 with TRBJ2-3; 7 bases line up with TRBD2. Germline V gene data show CDR1 as SEHNR and CDR2 as FQNEAQ (reference sequence). With 2 bases clipped from V and 0 bases from J, the junction kept 5 bases outside the gene matches. The CDR3 length is 16 residues. CDR3 sequence reads: CASSLFSGISTDTQYF. CDR3 in DNA: TGTGCCAGCAGCTTATTCAGCGGGATTAGCACAGATACGCAGTATTTT.

This clone came up once. J is TRBJ1-1 and V is TRBV18; no clear D. The CDR3 totals 16 residues. Germline values: CDR1 KGHSH, CDR2 LQKENI. Trimming took 6 bases from V and 1 from J, leaving 18 bases between them. Here the CDR3 DNA reads TGTGCCAGCTCTTTTGCCATTGCGGGCCCGAACACTGAAGCTTTCTTT. The encoded protein is CASSFAIAGPNTEAFF.

This clone was observed a few times. The chain employs TRBV30 and TRBJ1-5; a possible D gene is TRBD1 (5 bases). V dropped 5 bases and J dropped 2 bases, with 10 bases sitting between them. The CDR3 runs to 13 residues. The germline V gene encodes CDR1 GTSNPN and CDR2 SVGIG (reference sequence). The CDR3 reads CAWGDGRNQPQHF. The CDR3, as DNA: TGTGCCTGGGGGGACGGGCGCAATCAGCCCCAGCATTTT.

V usage is TRBV30 and J usage is TRBJ2-1, with 11 bases fitting TRBD1. CDR3 length: 15 amino acids. Trimming cost V 3 bases and J 6 bases; bases outside gene matches: 7. Germline V gene data show CDR1 as GTSNPN and CDR2 as SVGIG (reference sequence). CDR3 bases: TGTGCCTGGAGCCGGGACAGGGGGTTTGGCAATGAGCAGTTCTTC. It specifies CAWSRDRGFGNEQFF.